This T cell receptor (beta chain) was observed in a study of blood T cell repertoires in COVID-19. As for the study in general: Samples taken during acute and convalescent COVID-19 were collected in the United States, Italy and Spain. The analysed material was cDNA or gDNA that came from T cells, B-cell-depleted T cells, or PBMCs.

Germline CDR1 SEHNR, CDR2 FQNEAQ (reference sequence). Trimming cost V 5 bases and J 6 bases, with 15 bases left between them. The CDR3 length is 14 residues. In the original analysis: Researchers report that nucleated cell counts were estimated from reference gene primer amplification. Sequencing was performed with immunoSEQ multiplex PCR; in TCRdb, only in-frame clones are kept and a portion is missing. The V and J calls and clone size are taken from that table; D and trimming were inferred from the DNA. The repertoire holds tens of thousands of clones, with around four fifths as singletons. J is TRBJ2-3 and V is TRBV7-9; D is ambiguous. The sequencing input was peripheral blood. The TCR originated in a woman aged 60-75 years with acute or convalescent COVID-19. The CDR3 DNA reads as TGTGCCAGCAGCCTGGCGGCGAGCCTCGATACGCAGTATTTT. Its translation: CASSLAASLDTQYF. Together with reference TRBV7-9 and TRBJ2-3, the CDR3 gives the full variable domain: DTGVSQNPRHKITKRGQNVTFRCDPISEHNRLYWYRQTLGQGPEFLTYFQNEAQLEKSRLLSDRFSAERPKGSFSTLEIQRTEQGDSAMYLCASSLAASLDTQYFGPGTRLTVL.